This is a list of T cell receptor beta chains from one sample in a study of blood T cell repertoires in COVID-19. Sequencing used immunoSEQ multiplex PCR; TCRdb keeps in-frame clones, though not all of them. Among some 250,000 clones listed, 70% to 90% were seen once. Sequencing was carried out using peripheral blood. The receptors derive from a middle-aged woman who had recovered from COVID-19. CDR3s leave out the opening cysteine and the closing phenylalanine or tryptophan. The order of the fields is J gene, D gene, V gene, CDR3 protein. The D gene is left open where the match is weak.

TRBJ2-3 TRBD2 TRBV19 ASQTSGSAADTQY
TRBJ2-1 TRBD2 TRBV9 ASSVSGGSSYNEQF
TRBJ1-5 - TRBV7-2 ASSPRQASGPQH
TRBJ2-1 TRBD2 TRBV19 ASTAPGTGRHNEQF
TRBJ1-1 - TRBV24-1 ATSDPTTGPAGAF
TRBJ1-2 TRBD1 TRBV7-9 ASSRQGTNSRGGYT
TRBJ1-4 - TRBV3-1/TRBV3-2 ASSQRHRSSHEKLF
TRBJ2-1 - TRBV6-6 ATHPRRHNEQF
TRBJ1-5 - TRBV19 ASKARQASNQPQH
TRBJ2-7 - TRBV4-1 ASSQAPGWIPYEQY
TRBJ2-4 TRBD2 TRBV7-2 ASSPGLAGTGIQY
TRBJ2-5 - TRBV7-7 ASSLFSGPQETQY
TRBJ1-5 TRBD1 TRBV19 ASSIDWAGGQPQH
TRBJ2-2 - TRBV5-1 ASSPTANTGELF
TRBJ1-1 - TRBV19 ASSIGRATEAF
TRBJ1-1 - TRBV6-6 ASSYSGQGEAF
TRBJ2-1 TRBD2 TRBV5-1 ASSPQGLAERGTYNEQF
TRBJ1-3 TRBD1 TRBV27 ASSLSGQPYSGNTIY
TRBJ2-1 TRBD2 TRBV6-5 ASSPVGTSNNEQF
TRBJ1-2 TRBD1 TRBV7-9 ASSPRDRAGYT
TRBJ1-1 TRBD1 TRBV9 ASSPLTGGLGAF
TRBJ2-7 - TRBV7-9 ASSPRLAPYEQY
TRBJ2-7 - TRBV19 ASSIGGTAYEQY
TRBJ2-7 - TRBV20-1 SAGGRYEQY
TRBJ2-7 TRBD2 TRBV3-1/TRBV3-2 ASSPRGGPSYEQY
TRBJ2-1 TRBD2 TRBV24-1 ATSATSGRGEQF
TRBJ1-3 TRBD1 TRBV6-1 ASSARQGAPENSGNTIY
TRBJ2-1 TRBD2 TRBV5-8 ASSLIGLAGYNEQF
TRBJ2-2 TRBD2 TRBV11-2 ASRALAGVAGELF
TRBJ2-1 TRBD2 TRBV7-3 ASSPGLAGNEQF
TRBJ2-1 - TRBV5-1 ASSSGSYNEQF
TRBJ1-1 - TRBV27 ASSLWAENTEAF
TRBJ2-7 - TRBV11-3 ASSLGGTSYEQY
TRBJ2-6 - TRBV2 AARAGANVLT
TRBJ1-1 TRBD1 TRBV19 ASSIRDRPNTEAF
TRBJ1-1 TRBD1 TRBV30 AFSTGGAQNTEAF
TRBJ2-3 TRBD2 TRBV29-1 SAEAGIGSDTQY
TRBJ2-3 - TRBV4-3 ASSHKEGTRQY
TRBJ2-5 TRBD2 TRBV9 ASSVGWEGQETQY
TRBJ2-6 - TRBV14 ASSQDRLAGGANVLT
TRBJ1-1 - TRBV19 ASSPRYEAF
TRBJ1-2 TRBD1 TRBV28 ASSWDPGTGGYGYT
TRBJ1-4 - TRBV30 AWSVGAINEKLF
TRBJ2-7 TRBD2 TRBV20-1 SASVASGSYEQY
TRBJ1-2 - TRBV24-1 ATSDFAPGGGPNYGYT
TRBJ1-6 TRBD1 TRBV18 ASSDRGLSPLH
TRBJ1-2 - TRBV14 ASSLVLNYGYT
TRBJ2-7 - TRBV6-6 ASSVGPEQY
TRBJ1-6 TRBD1 TRBV5-4 ASTPGQGHPDSPLH
TRBJ2-7 TRBD2 TRBV9 ASSVGEREVYEQY
TRBJ2-2 TRBD2 TRBV7-3 ASSRLAGGLKNTGELF
TRBJ1-2 TRBD1 TRBV7-9 ASSTGVEGYT
TRBJ2-7 - TRBV6-2/TRBV6-3 ASSYGARSSYEQY
TRBJ1-1 - TRBV7-9 ASSLGKGPGG